This T cell receptor (beta chain) was sequenced during a study of glioma-infiltrating T cells. This clonotype occurred many times. Trimming took off 2 bases at V and 2 bases at J, with 13 bases between the two ends. Per germline, CDR1 MDHEN and CDR2 SYDVKM. CDR3 length: 15 residues. TCR alpha and beta CDR3 regions were amplified from RNA using iRepertoire nested multiplex PCR. TCRdb re-called the multiplex PCR reads with MiXCR, one entry per CDR3 protein. The sample contains approximately 110,000 distinct CDR3 sequences, under 30% of which appear only once. This rearrangement joins TRBV28 to TRBJ2-7; the D gene is possibly TRBD2 (5 bases). This TCR derives from a human donor with low-grade glioma or glioblastoma, undergoing nonglioma brain surgery, or in good health (not recorded which). Sequencing was done on a sample of glioma tissue, nonneoplastic brain tissue, or PBMCs (not recorded which). CDR3 nucleotides: TGTGCCAGCAGTTTAACCGCTTCGGGGACCTACGAGCAGTACTTC. Translating gives CASSLTASGTYEQYF. Using reference TRBV28 and TRBJ2-7 for the parts outside the CDR3, the full variable domain is DVKVTQSSRYLVKRTGEKVFLECVQDMDHENMFWYRQDPGLGLRLIYFSYDVKMKEKGDIPEGYSVSREKKERFSLILESASTNQTSMYLCASSLTASGTYEQYFGPGTRLTVT.